These 24 T cell receptor beta chains originate from one sample sequenced in a study of T cell responses to AZD1222 COVID-19 vaccine. Clones were sequenced by immunoSEQ multiplex PCR, and TCRdb holds only the in-frame ones, with some missing. Seen here are 90,000 to 150,000 clones, roughly nine tenths observed once, and the top ten hold roughly 2.7%. The source material was peripheral blood, sampled 28 days after the second AZD1222 dose. These receptors originate from an adult who received the AZD1222 COVID-19 vaccine.

This chain uses TRBV27 with TRBJ2-5, with 12 bases matching TRBD2. The CDR3 is 14 residues long. Germline CDR1 is MNHEY and CDR2 is SMNVEV (reference sequence). V gave up 6 bases and J gave up 5 bases; unmatched junction bases: 4. CDR3 region: CASRRLAGEETQYF. For the CDR3, the DNA is TGTGCCAGCAGGAGACTAGCGGGGGAGGAGACCCAGTACTTC.

The chain carries TRBV28 and TRBJ1-2; no clear D gene. The CDR3 totals 14 residues. Germline V gene sequence: CDR1 MDHEN, CDR2 SYDVKM. Trimming left V 6 bases short and J 8 bases short, with 19 bases between. DNA of the CDR3: TGTGCCAGCAGGAGGGAATCGGAGGATCCAGGCTACACCTTC. It yields the protein CASRRESEDPGYTF.

The chain couples TRBV7-2 to TRBJ2-6, with TRBD1 identical over 9 bases. The ends lost 5 bases at V and 1 base at J; junction bases unmatched: 9. This CDR3 comprises 18 residues. The germline V gene encodes CDR1 SGHTA and CDR2 FQGNSA. CDR3 nucleotides: TGTGCCAGCAGCAACCGGGACAGGGTCCGTTCTGGGGCCAACGTCCTGACTTTC. Translating gives CASSNRDRVRSGANVLTF.

The chain combines TRBV5-4 with TRBJ1-1; 9 nucleotides line up with TRBD1. There are 13 residues in the CDR3. Trimming removed 4 bases from V and 8 bases from J; junction bases left unmatched: 6. Germline CDR1 is SGHNT and CDR2 is YYREEE (reference sequence). The CDR3 DNA is TGTGCCAGCAGCCCGGACAGGGGCCGGGAAGCTTTCTTT. This codes for CASSPDRGREAFF.

This chain connects TRBV18 to TRBJ2-4, with D perhaps TRBD1 (5 bases). The CDR3 length is 14 residues. Looked up from germline, CDR1 is KGHSH and CDR2 is LQKENI. Trimming left V 1 base short and J 8 bases short, with 12 bases between. This chain's CDR3 is CASSPQGSGDIQYF. CDR3 coding DNA: TGTGCCAGCTCACCACAGGGGTCGGGTGACATTCAGTACTTC.

CDR3 in amino acids: CASSVDQGTQPQHF. Written as DNA, the CDR3 is TGTGCCAGCAGCGTAGATCAGGGAACGCAGCCCCAGCATTTT. The chain links TRBV9 to TRBJ1-5; possible D gene TRBD1, 5 bases. This CDR3 has 14 amino acids. V was trimmed by 0 bases and J by 7 bases, leaving 11 bases between them. Looked up from germline, CDR1 is SGDLS and CDR2 is YYNGEE.

The chain is built from TRBV7-9 and TRBJ2-3; 8 bases line up with TRBD1. The CDR3 extends over 16 amino acids. Trimming took 2 bases from V and 4 from J; bases not matched to a gene: 8. CDR1 SEHNR and CDR2 FQNEAQ come from the germline V gene (reference sequence). The CDR3 DNA reads TGTGCCAGCAGCTTATTCCCGGGACAGGTAGCAGATACGCAGTATTTT. It encodes CASSLFPGQVADTQYF.

The chain has TRBV24-1 and TRBJ1-1; unclear D gene. The germline V and J ends were trimmed by 6 bases and 1 base, with 11 bases remaining between them. This CDR3 spans 14 amino acids. Germline V lookup: CDR1 KGHDR, CDR2 SFDVKD. The CDR3 DNA reads TGTGCCACCAGTCCCGGAATATCGAACACTGAAGCTTTCTTT. This gives the protein CATSPGISNTEAFF.

This clone was seen a few times. The genes are TRBV10-2 and TRBJ1-1; no definite D call. The CDR3 length is 14 residues. Germline CDR1 reads WSHSY; CDR2 reads SAAADI. V was trimmed by 8 bases and J by 5 bases, leaving 18 bases between them. The CDR3 spells CASGFYRIRTEAFF. The CDR3 DNA reads TGCGCCAGCGGGTTTTATAGGATCCGGACTGAAGCTTTCTTT.

This chain links TRBV19 with TRBJ2-1; no firm D call. V gave up 3 bases and J gave up 7 bases, with 10 bases separating them. This CDR3 comprises 13 residues. Germline CDR1 reads LNHDA; CDR2 reads SQIVND (reference sequence). For the CDR3, the DNA is TGTGCCAGTAGTATTCCCTCAGCTAATGAGCAGTTCTTC. It specifies CASSIPSANEQFF.

The genes are TRBV4-3 and TRBJ2-6; D remains unclear. The V and J ends lost 2 bases and 0 bases respectively, with 8 bases between them. This CDR3 comprises 16 residues. Germline assignment: CDR1 LGHNA and CDR2 YSLEER. CDR3 loop: CASSQQRGSGANVLTF. For the CDR3, the DNA is TGCGCCAGCAGCCAACAAAGAGGCTCTGGGGCCAACGTCCTGACTTTC.

J is TRBJ1-2 and V is TRBV4-1, with D perhaps matching TRBD1 (5 bases). The V end lost 8 bases, the J end lost 8 bases, and 12 bases lay between the germline ends. The CDR3 covers 11 residues. The germline V gene encodes CDR1 MGHRA and CDR2 YSYEKL. CDR3 nucleotides: TGCGCCAGCGGAGACAGACCCGGCTACACCTTC. Its protein is CASGDRPGYTF.

V usage is TRBV7-9 and J usage is TRBJ2-7; D may be TRBD2 (5 bases). The CDR3 is 13 residues long. In germline, CDR1 is SEHNR, CDR2 FQNEAQ (reference sequence). Trimming took 2 bases from V and 6 from J, leaving 11 bases between them. The CDR3 nucleotides read TGTGCCAGCAGCTTATACGGAGGCACCGAGCAGTACTTC. This gives the protein CASSLYGGTEQYF.

The chain links TRBV4-1 to TRBJ1-3; 7 bases fit TRBD1. The V segment lost 1 base and the J segment 2 bases; nucleotides outside the gene matches: 8. The CDR3 covers 17 residues. CDR1 and CDR2 from the germline V gene are MGHRA and YSYEKL. The chain's CDR3 is CASSQVATGRTGNTIYF. CDR3 sequence (DNA): TGCGCCAGCAGCCAAGTCGCGACAGGGCGCACTGGAAACACCATATATTTT.

J is TRBJ1-1 and V is TRBV28; 7 positions agree with TRBD1. Germline assignment: CDR1 MDHEN and CDR2 SYDVKM. V dropped 3 bases and J dropped 0; count of bases not matched to a gene: 13. The CDR3 is made up of 18 amino acids. CDR3 nucleotides: TGTGCCAGCAGTTTTAATTTGGTCAACAGGGGTCTGAACACTGAAGCTTTCTTT. Protein: CASSFNLVNRGLNTEAFF.

V and J are TRBV10-3 and TRBJ1-2; no firm D call. CDR1 is ENHRY and CDR2 is SYGVKD in the germline V gene. Trimming took off 1 base at V and 2 bases at J, with 5 bases between the two ends. The CDR3 has 13 residues. CDR3 residues: CAISELGNYGYTF. The DNA of the CDR3 is TGTGCCATCAGTGAGTTGGGGAACTATGGCTACACCTTC.

This rearrangement joins TRBV12-3 or TRBV12-4 to TRBJ1-2; no firm D call. The CDR3 contains 13 residues. The V end was cut by 6 bases, the J end by 2 bases, with 10 bases between. The CDR3 region has the DNA TGTGCCAGCAGCCCGACGGAGAACTATGGCTACACCTTC. This encodes CASSPTENYGYTF.

The chain combines TRBV27 with TRBJ2-7; no definite D call. Between the trimmed V and J ends, which lost 2 bases and 2 bases, there was a span of 10 bases. CDR3 length: 14 residues. From germline, CDR1 is MNHEY and CDR2 SMNVEV (reference sequence). CDR3 sequence: CASSLGSATYEQYF. CDR3 DNA: TGTGCCAGCAGTTTAGGTTCCGCTACCTACGAGCAGTACTTC.

This clone came up a few times. The chain couples TRBV4-1 to TRBJ1-1; D not resolved. V lost 2 bases and J lost 0, with 7 bases in between. The germline CDR1 and CDR2 sequences are MGHRA and YSYEKL. The CDR3 covers 14 residues. In DNA form, the CDR3 reads TGCGCCAGCAGCCAATATCTCCTGAACACTGAAGCTTTCTTT. Translating gives CASSQYLLNTEAFF.

This clone was seen only once. The chain is built from TRBV5-5 and TRBJ2-7; TRBD1 might be the D (6 bases). The CDR3 sequence is 15 residues long. The V end lost 1 base, the J end lost 6 bases, and 17 bases lay between the germline ends. From germline, CDR1 is SGHKS and CDR2 YYEKEE (reference sequence). CDR3 DNA sequence: TGTGCCAGCAGCTTGCAACAGGGTATGATGGGCGAGCAGTACTTC. This codes for CASSLQQGMMGEQYF. Using reference TRBV5-5 and TRBJ2-7 for the parts outside the CDR3, the full variable domain is DAGVTQSPTHLIKTRGQQVTLRCSPISGHKSVSWYQQVLGQGPQFIFQYYEKEERGRGNFPDRFSARQFPNYSSELNVNALLLGDSALYLCASSLQQGMMGEQYFGPGTRLTVT.

This clone occurred a few times. The V gene is TRBV9, the J gene TRBJ1-2, with 10 nucleotides matching TRBD1. This CDR3 has 15 amino acids. J lost 7 bases, V lost 4 bases, and 10 bases had no gene match. The germline gives CDR1 SGDLS, CDR2 YYNGEE. CDR3 residues: CASSLRQGAVGGYTF. The CDR3 bases are TGTGCCAGCAGCCTTAGACAGGGGGCGGTCGGTGGCTACACCTTC.

V is TRBV28 and J is TRBJ1-3; D call uncertain. Germline V gene lookup returns CDR1 MDHEN and CDR2 SYDVKM. V shed 3 bases and J shed 0 bases, with 9 bases lying between them. CDR3 size: 15 residues. CDR3 in amino acids: CASSFALLSGNTIYF. The CDR3 DNA sequence: TGTGCCAGCAGTTTCGCCTTACTCTCTGGAAACACCATATATTTT.

This rearrangement joins TRBV5-8 to TRBJ1-2; D remains ambiguous. The CDR3 has 14 residues. V lost 1 base and J lost 2, with 9 bases in between. In germline, CDR1 is SGHTS, CDR2 YDEGEE. CDR3 amino acids: CASSLLGGNYGYTF. CDR3 DNA sequence: TGTGCCAGCAGCTTGCTCGGCGGGAACTATGGCTACACCTTC.

The rearrangement joins TRBV9 to TRBJ2-3; 9 bases are shared with TRBD2. CDR3 length equals 14 residues. Germline values: CDR1 SGDLS, CDR2 YYNGEE. Trimming at V came to 7 bases and at J to 1 base, leaving 4 bases not matched to a gene. The CDR3: CASRGGGGTDTQYF. In DNA form, the CDR3 reads TGTGCCAGCCGCGGCGGGGGGGGCACAGATACGCAGTATTTT.